Listed below are T cell receptor beta chains from one sample, sequenced in a study of T cell responses to AZD1222 COVID-19 vaccine. Clones were read by immunoSEQ multiplex PCR, and TCRdb kept only the in-frame ones, dropping some. The sample contains roughly 170,000 clones, 90% to 95% of which appear only once. Material: peripheral blood, obtained 28 days after the second AZD1222 dose. These receptors came from an adult who received the AZD1222 COVID-19 vaccine. The CDR3 runs from the conserved cysteine through the conserved F or W. The order of the fields is V gene, J gene, D gene, clone size, CDR3 length, CDR3 DNA, CDR3 protein. The D gene is left open where the match is weak. Clone sizes are given selectively: once, few, many, or a class where the clone is expanded.

v_call: TRBV4-3
j_call: TRBJ2-1
d_call: .
clone_size: once
cdr3_length: 16
cdr3_nt: TGCGCCAGCAGCCAAGATCGGTCAGCTTATAACAATGAGCAGTTCTTC
cdr3_aa: CASSQDRSAYNNEQFF

v_call: TRBV19
j_call: TRBJ1-1
d_call: .
clone_size: .
cdr3_length: 14
cdr3_nt: TGTGCCAGTATCAGTCTTGGGGGGAACACTGAAGCTTTCTTT
cdr3_aa: CASISLGGNTEAFF

v_call: TRBV7-3
j_call: TRBJ2-1
d_call: .
clone_size: .
cdr3_length: 15
cdr3_nt: TGTGCCAGCAGCTCGAAGGGGGGCTCCTACAATGAGCAGTTCTTC
cdr3_aa: CASSSKGGSYNEQFF

v_call: TRBV4-1
j_call: TRBJ1-3
d_call: .
clone_size: .
cdr3_length: 17
cdr3_nt: TGCGCCAGCAGCCAGAGCCCTTCTCGGCAGCCGGGAAACACCATATATTTT
cdr3_aa: CASSQSPSRQPGNTIYF

v_call: TRBV7-9
j_call: TRBJ2-3
d_call: .
clone_size: .
cdr3_length: 16
cdr3_nt: TGTGCCAGCACCAAGTACGAGGGGGTTCGAACAGATACGCAGTATTTT
cdr3_aa: CASTKYEGVRTDTQYF

v_call: TRBV21-1
j_call: TRBJ2-3
d_call: .
clone_size: once
cdr3_length: 13
cdr3_nt: TGTGCCAGCCCAGGGGGCTCCCCAGATACGCAGTATTTT
cdr3_aa: CASPGGSPDTQYF

v_call: TRBV2
j_call: TRBJ2-7
d_call: TRBD1
clone_size: .
cdr3_length: 14
cdr3_nt: TGTGCCAGCAGTGTGGACAGGGTTCAGTACGAGCAGTACTTC
cdr3_aa: CASSVDRVQYEQYF

v_call: TRBV4-3
j_call: TRBJ1-1
d_call: .
clone_size: once
cdr3_length: 17
cdr3_nt: TGCGCCAGCAGCCAAGGAGTATCCCTGGGATCCCACACTGAAGCTTTCTTT
cdr3_aa: CASSQGVSLGSHTEAFF

v_call: TRBV18
j_call: TRBJ1-6
d_call: TRBD1
clone_size: .
cdr3_length: 15
cdr3_nt: TGTGCCAGCTCCCCGGGACAGGCCTATAATTCACCCCTCCACTTT
cdr3_aa: CASSPGQAYNSPLHF

v_call: TRBV7-9
j_call: TRBJ1-2
d_call: TRBD1
clone_size: .
cdr3_length: 16
cdr3_nt: TGTGCCAGCAGCCCTAATCTTCCAGGGGGCATCTATGGCTACACCTTC
cdr3_aa: CASSPNLPGGIYGYTF

v_call: TRBV27
j_call: TRBJ1-1
d_call: .
clone_size: .
cdr3_length: 13
cdr3_nt: TGTGCCAGCAGTTTAAGACAGAACACTGAAGCTTTCTTT
cdr3_aa: CASSLRQNTEAFF

v_call: TRBV5-1
j_call: TRBJ1-1
d_call: TRBD1
clone_size: few
cdr3_length: 13
cdr3_nt: TGCGCCAGCAGAGTTGGACAGGGCCCTGAAGCTTTCTTT
cdr3_aa: CASRVGQGPEAFF

v_call: TRBV10-3
j_call: TRBJ2-1
d_call: .
clone_size: .
cdr3_length: 14
cdr3_nt: TGTGCCATCAGTGAGGGGGGGTCCTACAATGAGCAGTTCTTC
cdr3_aa: CAISEGGSYNEQFF

v_call: TRBV19
j_call: TRBJ2-1
d_call: .
clone_size: .
cdr3_length: 16
cdr3_nt: TGTGCCAGTAGTATTGTTAGGGGGGCCTTTTTTCATGAGCAGTTCTTC
cdr3_aa: CASSIVRGAFFHEQFF

v_call: TRBV19
j_call: TRBJ2-1
d_call: .
clone_size: .
cdr3_length: 16
cdr3_nt: TGTGCCAGTAGTATGACCGGGGACCCGGCTTTTGATGAGCAGTTCTTC
cdr3_aa: CASSMTGDPAFDEQFF

v_call: TRBV6-5
j_call: TRBJ2-3
d_call: .
clone_size: .
cdr3_length: 14
cdr3_nt: TGTGCCTCCAGGGAAACTGCTTTCCCAGATACGCAGTATTTT
cdr3_aa: CASRETAFPDTQYF

v_call: TRBV29-1
j_call: TRBJ2-2
d_call: .
clone_size: few
cdr3_length: 14
cdr3_nt: TGCAGCGTTGAAGGACAGCAGAACACCGGGGAGCTGTTTTTT
cdr3_aa: CSVEGQQNTGELFF

v_call: TRBV11-2
j_call: TRBJ1-1
d_call: TRBD1
clone_size: .
cdr3_length: 15
cdr3_nt: TGTGCCAGCAGCCAACAAGACAGGGCGAACACTGAAGCTTTCTTT
cdr3_aa: CASSQQDRANTEAFF

v_call: TRBV29-1
j_call: TRBJ2-7
d_call: .
clone_size: .
cdr3_length: 13
cdr3_nt: TGCAGCGTCCTTCCTCAGATCTCCGGGGAGCAGTACTTC
cdr3_aa: CSVLPQISGEQYF

v_call: TRBV30
j_call: TRBJ2-1
d_call: TRBD2
clone_size: .
cdr3_length: 17
cdr3_nt: TGTGCCTGGAGCGGGGGTCGTAGCCTGCGGGAGATCGATGAGCAGTTCTTC
cdr3_aa: CAWSGGRSLREIDEQFF

v_call: TRBV3-1/TRBV3-2
j_call: TRBJ1-5
d_call: .
clone_size: .
cdr3_length: 15
cdr3_nt: TGTGCCAGCAGCCAAGATGGAAAAGGTTTCCGGCCCCAGCATTTT
cdr3_aa: CASSQDGKGFRPQHF

v_call: TRBV5-4
j_call: TRBJ1-1
d_call: .
clone_size: .
cdr3_length: 15
cdr3_nt: TGTGCCAGCAGCTTGGGCCCCTCAGGGATCGCTGAAGCTTTCTTT
cdr3_aa: CASSLGPSGIAEAFF

v_call: TRBV5-5
j_call: TRBJ2-5
d_call: .
clone_size: .
cdr3_length: 15
cdr3_nt: TGTGCCAGCAGGACGGGGATCGGAATCCGAGAGACCCAGTACTTC
cdr3_aa: CASRTGIGIRETQYF

v_call: TRBV9
j_call: TRBJ1-2
d_call: .
clone_size: .
cdr3_length: 14
cdr3_nt: TGTGCCAGCAGCCCCGCGGGGGTACTGGAGGGCTACACCTTC
cdr3_aa: CASSPAGVLEGYTF

v_call: TRBV2
j_call: TRBJ2-7
d_call: TRBD2
clone_size: .
cdr3_length: 16
cdr3_nt: TGTGCCAGCAGTGAGGTAGCGGGAGTTAGGTCCTACGAGCAGTACTTC
cdr3_aa: CASSEVAGVRSYEQYF

v_call: TRBV5-1
j_call: TRBJ1-2
d_call: .
clone_size: .
cdr3_length: 14
cdr3_nt: TGCGCCAGCAGCTTGAGGGATGGTGACTATGGCTACACCTTC
cdr3_aa: CASSLRDGDYGYTF

v_call: TRBV6-2/TRBV6-3
j_call: TRBJ2-7
d_call: TRBD1
clone_size: .
cdr3_length: 14
cdr3_nt: TGTGCCAGCAGTTACGGTCAGGGGGCCTACGAGCAGTACTTC
cdr3_aa: CASSYGQGAYEQYF

v_call: TRBV5-6
j_call: TRBJ2-7
d_call: .
clone_size: .
cdr3_length: 14
cdr3_nt: TGTGCCAGCAGCCGGGGGCGGGGAGTGAGCGAGCAGTACTTC
cdr3_aa: CASSRGRGVSEQYF

v_call: TRBV5-1
j_call: TRBJ1-2
d_call: .
clone_size: .
cdr3_length: 14
cdr3_nt: TGCGCCAGCAGGACGGGCTCAGCTAACTATGGCTACACCTTC
cdr3_aa: CASRTGSANYGYTF

v_call: TRBV11-2
j_call: TRBJ1-2
d_call: .
clone_size: few
cdr3_length: 13
cdr3_nt: TGTGCCAGCAGCTCCCTTGGGGGCTATGGCTACACCTTC
cdr3_aa: CASSSLGGYGYTF

v_call: TRBV19
j_call: TRBJ1-5
d_call: .
clone_size: .
cdr3_length: 14
cdr3_nt: TGTGCCAGTAGTGCCCGACAGGTCAATCAGCCCCAGCATTTT
cdr3_aa: CASSARQVNQPQHF

v_call: TRBV3-1/TRBV3-2
j_call: TRBJ1-1
d_call: .
clone_size: .
cdr3_length: 14
cdr3_nt: TGTGCCAGCAGCCAAGCGTATGGGAACACTGAAGCTTTCTTT
cdr3_aa: CASSQAYGNTEAFF

v_call: TRBV5-1
j_call: TRBJ1-3
d_call: .
clone_size: .
cdr3_length: 13
cdr3_nt: TGCGCCAGCAGCCTGGACTTGGGAAACACCATATATTTT
cdr3_aa: CASSLDLGNTIYF

v_call: TRBV9
j_call: TRBJ2-7
d_call: .
clone_size: .
cdr3_length: 16
cdr3_nt: TGTGCCAGCAGCGTAGGGGACCGCCCCGAAGTATACGAGCAGTACTTC
cdr3_aa: CASSVGDRPEVYEQYF

v_call: TRBV28
j_call: TRBJ2-4
d_call: .
clone_size: .
cdr3_length: 15
cdr3_nt: TGTGCCAGCAGCGACCCAGGACTTCCCAAAAACATTCAGTACTTC
cdr3_aa: CASSDPGLPKNIQYF

v_call: TRBV10-3
j_call: TRBJ2-7
d_call: .
clone_size: .
cdr3_length: 17
cdr3_nt: TGTGCCATCAGTGGGGGCGGTAGGAGTAGCAAAGCCTACGAGCAGTACTTC
cdr3_aa: CAISGGGRSSKAYEQYF

v_call: TRBV5-1
j_call: TRBJ2-3
d_call: .
clone_size: .
cdr3_length: 20
cdr3_nt: TGCGCCAGCAGCTTGCGCCCCAACCATAACAGGGTCCTATCCACAGATACGCAGTATTTT
cdr3_aa: CASSLRPNHNRVLSTDTQYF

v_call: TRBV6-5
j_call: TRBJ2-7
d_call: .
clone_size: once
cdr3_length: 14
cdr3_nt: TGTGCCAGCAGCTCCTCCGTCCTAACCTACGAGCAGTACTTC
cdr3_aa: CASSSSVLTYEQYF

v_call: TRBV28
j_call: TRBJ1-5
d_call: .
clone_size: .
cdr3_length: 15
cdr3_nt: TGTGCCAGCAGTCCCCCTGGCGGTTACAATCAGCCCCAGCATTTT
cdr3_aa: CASSPPGGYNQPQHF

v_call: TRBV7-9
j_call: TRBJ1-1
d_call: TRBD1
clone_size: .
cdr3_length: 13
cdr3_nt: TGTGCCAGCAGCTCTTTCGACAGGGTTGAAGCTTTCTTT
cdr3_aa: CASSSFDRVEAFF

v_call: TRBV15
j_call: TRBJ1-1
d_call: .
clone_size: few
cdr3_length: 15
cdr3_nt: TGTGCCACCAGCCCCCGGGTCGAGGGGAACACTGAAGCTTTCTTT
cdr3_aa: CATSPRVEGNTEAFF

v_call: TRBV2
j_call: TRBJ2-2
d_call: TRBD1
clone_size: .
cdr3_length: 13
cdr3_nt: TGTGCCAGCAGGCCAACAGGGGCCGGGGAGCTGTTTTTT
cdr3_aa: CASRPTGAGELFF

v_call: TRBV19
j_call: TRBJ1-5
d_call: .
clone_size: .
cdr3_length: 17
cdr3_nt: TGTGCCAGTAGTATACCCCCGGGGGGGCCCGGGAAACAGCCCCAGCATTTT
cdr3_aa: CASSIPPGGPGKQPQHF

v_call: TRBV24-1
j_call: TRBJ2-1
d_call: TRBD1
clone_size: .
cdr3_length: 15
cdr3_nt: TGTGCCACCAGTGACCTGGACAGGGGGCTTGATGAGCAGTTCTTC
cdr3_aa: CATSDLDRGLDEQFF

v_call: TRBV28
j_call: TRBJ2-7
d_call: .
clone_size: .
cdr3_length: 14
cdr3_nt: TGTGCCAGCAGTTTAGCTGGGACACTTCACGAGCAGTACTTC
cdr3_aa: CASSLAGTLHEQYF

v_call: TRBV5-1
j_call: TRBJ1-1
d_call: .
clone_size: .
cdr3_length: 15
cdr3_nt: TGCGCCAGCAGCTTGGTGACGGGTTTGAACACTGAAGCTTTCTTT
cdr3_aa: CASSLVTGLNTEAFF

v_call: TRBV5-5
j_call: TRBJ1-2
d_call: .
clone_size: .
cdr3_length: 16
cdr3_nt: TGTGCCAGCAGCTCCTTGGGTTCGGCAGGGAATTATGGCTACACCTTC
cdr3_aa: CASSSLGSAGNYGYTF

v_call: TRBV7-2
j_call: TRBJ2-5
d_call: .
clone_size: .
cdr3_length: 13
cdr3_nt: TGTGCCAGCAGCTCCCCGCTCCAAGAGACCCAGTACTTC
cdr3_aa: CASSSPLQETQYF

v_call: TRBV5-4
j_call: TRBJ1-2
d_call: .
clone_size: .
cdr3_length: 14
cdr3_nt: TGTGCCAGCAGCTCGGGCGGGACTAACTATGGCTACACCTTC
cdr3_aa: CASSSGGTNYGYTF

v_call: TRBV28
j_call: TRBJ2-7
d_call: TRBD1
clone_size: .
cdr3_length: 14
cdr3_nt: TGTGCCAGCAGTTTAGGGGACAGCTCCTACGAGCAGTACTTC
cdr3_aa: CASSLGDSSYEQYF

v_call: TRBV6-5
j_call: TRBJ2-7
d_call: .
clone_size: .
cdr3_length: 15
cdr3_nt: TGTGCCAGCAGCCTATATTTAAGCGGCGATGGTGAGCAGTACTTC
cdr3_aa: CASSLYLSGDGEQYF

v_call: TRBV15
j_call: TRBJ1-5
d_call: .
clone_size: .
cdr3_length: 14
cdr3_nt: TGTGCCACCAGCAGAACGAGAGAAAATCAGCCCCAGCATTTT
cdr3_aa: CATSRTRENQPQHF

v_call: TRBV9
j_call: TRBJ2-1
d_call: .
clone_size: .
cdr3_length: 12
cdr3_nt: TGTGCCAGCAGCGTAGGGGCCAATGAGCAGTTCTTC
cdr3_aa: CASSVGANEQFF

v_call: TRBV28
j_call: TRBJ1-4
d_call: .
clone_size: .
cdr3_length: 14
cdr3_nt: TGTGCCAGCAGTTCCCCGACAGTGGGGGAAAAACTGTTTTTT
cdr3_aa: CASSSPTVGEKLFF

v_call: TRBV9
j_call: TRBJ2-1
d_call: .
clone_size: .
cdr3_length: 14
cdr3_nt: TGTGCCAGCAGCATTCGGGGGCGCAGCGATGAGCAGTTCTTC
cdr3_aa: CASSIRGRSDEQFF